One TCR beta chain is described in this entry. The antigen is undetermined. This sample was taken from a study of T cell responses to AZD1222 COVID-19 vaccine. Study observations and caveats: Spike was spanned by vaccine-associated CD4 TCRs, which were dominant at 160-218 and 743-854.

Profiling relied on immunoSEQ multiplex PCR, and the TCRdb table lists in-frame clones only, not all of them. The table includes some 200,000 clones, more than 75% detected once. The clonotype originates from an adult who received the AZD1222 COVID-19 vaccine. Sequences were derived from peripheral blood, sampled 28 days after the second AZD1222 dose.

This CDR3 reads CASGSQELEAFF. CDR3 DNA: TGCGCCAGCGGATCACAGGAGCTTGAAGCTTTCTTT. This chain connects TRBV10-2 to TRBJ1-1; D may be TRBD1 (5 bases). The CDR3 contains 12 residues. The germline CDR1 and CDR2 sequences are WSHSY and SAAADI. Trimming removed 8 bases at V and 7 bases at J, with 14 bases between.